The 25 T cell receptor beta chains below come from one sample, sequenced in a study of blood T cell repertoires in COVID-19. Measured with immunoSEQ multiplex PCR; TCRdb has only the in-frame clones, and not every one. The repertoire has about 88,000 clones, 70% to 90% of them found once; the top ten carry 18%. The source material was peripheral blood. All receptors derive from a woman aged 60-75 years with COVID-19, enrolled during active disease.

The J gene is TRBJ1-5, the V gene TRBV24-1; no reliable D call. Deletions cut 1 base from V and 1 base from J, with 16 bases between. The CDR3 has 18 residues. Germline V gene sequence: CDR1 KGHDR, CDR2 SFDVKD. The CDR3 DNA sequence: TGTGCCACCAGTGATTTTAGATCCGGCGGAGGAAGCAATCAGCCCCAGCATTTT. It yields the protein CATSDFRSGGGSNQPQHF.

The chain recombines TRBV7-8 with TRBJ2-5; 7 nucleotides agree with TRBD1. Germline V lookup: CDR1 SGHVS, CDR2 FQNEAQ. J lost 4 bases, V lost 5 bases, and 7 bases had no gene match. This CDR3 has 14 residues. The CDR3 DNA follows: TGTGCCAGCAGCCCAGGGGGAAGGGCAGAGACCCAGTACTTC. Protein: CASSPGGRAETQYF.

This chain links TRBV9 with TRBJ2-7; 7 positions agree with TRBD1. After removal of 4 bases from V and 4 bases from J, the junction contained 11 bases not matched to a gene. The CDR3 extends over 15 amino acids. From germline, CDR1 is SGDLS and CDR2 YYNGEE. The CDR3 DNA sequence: TGTGCCAGCAGCCGACAGACAGGGCCTCGGTACGAGCAGTACTTC. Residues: CASSRQTGPRYEQYF.

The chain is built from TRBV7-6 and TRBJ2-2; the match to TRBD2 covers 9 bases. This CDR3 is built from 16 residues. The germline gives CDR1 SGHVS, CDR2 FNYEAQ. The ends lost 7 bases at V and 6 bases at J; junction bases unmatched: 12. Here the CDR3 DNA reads TGTGCCAGCAAGAAGACTAGCGGCCCGACGGCCGGGGAGCTGTTTTTT. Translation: CASKKTSGPTAGELFF.

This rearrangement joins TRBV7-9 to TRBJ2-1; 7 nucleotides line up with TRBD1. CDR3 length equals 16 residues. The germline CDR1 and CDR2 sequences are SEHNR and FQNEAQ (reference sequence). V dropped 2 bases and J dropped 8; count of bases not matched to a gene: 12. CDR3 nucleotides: TGTGCCAGCAGCTTAAGAGGGACAGCGGCCGGCGATGAGCAGTTCTTC. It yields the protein CASSLRGTAAGDEQFF.

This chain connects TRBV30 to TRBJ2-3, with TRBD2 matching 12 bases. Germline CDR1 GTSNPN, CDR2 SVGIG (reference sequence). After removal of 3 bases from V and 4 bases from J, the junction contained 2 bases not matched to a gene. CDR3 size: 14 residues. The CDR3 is CAWRTSGGSDTQYF. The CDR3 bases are TGTGCCTGGAGAACTAGCGGGGGGTCAGATACGCAGTATTTT.

CDR3 sequence: CAWSVKGSAGELFF. The CDR3 DNA follows: TGTGCCTGGAGTGTAAAGGGGTCCGCCGGGGAGCTGTTTTTT. The chain employs TRBV30 and TRBJ2-2, with TRBD1 as a possible D gene (5 bases). This CDR3 spans 14 amino acids. Between the trimmed V and J ends, which lost 0 bases and 6 bases, there was a span of 11 bases. The germline gives CDR1 GTSNPN, CDR2 SVGIG (reference sequence).

The CDR3 region is CASSSRTGYGYTF. In DNA, the CDR3 is TGTGCCAGCAGTTCCAGGACAGGCTATGGCTACACCTTC. The chain links TRBV28 to TRBJ1-2, with 7 bases matching TRBD1. CDR1 is MDHEN, CDR2 SYDVKM, per germline. V shed 4 bases and J 4 bases; nucleotides not matched to a gene: 3. CDR3 length: 13 amino acids.

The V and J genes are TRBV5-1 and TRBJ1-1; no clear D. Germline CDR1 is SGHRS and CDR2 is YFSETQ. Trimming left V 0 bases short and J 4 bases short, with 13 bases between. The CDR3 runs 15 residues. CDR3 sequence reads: CASSLEPGPGTEAFF. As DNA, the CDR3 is TGCGCCAGCAGCTTGGAACCGGGTCCGGGCACTGAAGCTTTCTTT.

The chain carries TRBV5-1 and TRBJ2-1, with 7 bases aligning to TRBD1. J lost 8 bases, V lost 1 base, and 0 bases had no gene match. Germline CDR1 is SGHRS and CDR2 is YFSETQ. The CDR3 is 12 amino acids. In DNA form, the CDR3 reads TGCGCCAGCAGCTTGACAGGGGATGAGCAGTTCTTC. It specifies CASSLTGDEQFF. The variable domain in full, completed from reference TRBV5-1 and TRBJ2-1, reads KAGVTQTPRYLIKTRGQQVTLSCSPISGHRSVSWYQQTPGQGLQFLFEYFSETQRNKGNFPGRFSGRQFSNSRSEMNVSTLELGDSALYLCASSLTGDEQFFGPGTRLTVL.

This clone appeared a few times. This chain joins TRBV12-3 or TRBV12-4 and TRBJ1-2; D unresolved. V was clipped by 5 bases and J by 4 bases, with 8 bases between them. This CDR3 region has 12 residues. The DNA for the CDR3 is TGTGCCAGCAGTCGCGACATCTATGGCTACACCTTC. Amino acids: CASSRDIYGYTF.

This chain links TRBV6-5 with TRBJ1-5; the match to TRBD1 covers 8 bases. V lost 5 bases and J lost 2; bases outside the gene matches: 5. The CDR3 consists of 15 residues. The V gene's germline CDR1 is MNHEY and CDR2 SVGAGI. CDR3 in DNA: TGTGCCAGCAGTATGACAGGGGATGGCAATCAGCCCCAGCATTTT. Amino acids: CASSMTGDGNQPQHF.

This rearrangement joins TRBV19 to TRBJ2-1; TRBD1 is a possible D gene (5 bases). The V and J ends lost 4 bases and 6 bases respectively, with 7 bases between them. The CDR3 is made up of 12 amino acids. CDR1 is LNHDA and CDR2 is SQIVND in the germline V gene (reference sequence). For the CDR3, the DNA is TGTGCCAGTAGTAGAACAGGCAATGAGCAGTTCTTC. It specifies CASSRTGNEQFF.

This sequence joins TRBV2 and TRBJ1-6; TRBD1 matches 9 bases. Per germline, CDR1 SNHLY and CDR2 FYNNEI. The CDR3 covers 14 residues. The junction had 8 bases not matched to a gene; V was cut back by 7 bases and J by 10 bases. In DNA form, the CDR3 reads TGTGCCAGCAATCTACAGGGGGCGAGATCACCCCTCCACTTT. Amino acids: CASNLQGARSPLHF. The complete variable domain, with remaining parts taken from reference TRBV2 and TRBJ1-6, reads EPEVTQTPSHQVTQMGQEVILRCVPISNHLYFYWYRQILGQKVEFLVSFYNNEISEKSEIFDDQFSVERPDGSNFTLKIRSTKLEDSAMYFCASNLQGARSPLHFGNGTRLTVT.

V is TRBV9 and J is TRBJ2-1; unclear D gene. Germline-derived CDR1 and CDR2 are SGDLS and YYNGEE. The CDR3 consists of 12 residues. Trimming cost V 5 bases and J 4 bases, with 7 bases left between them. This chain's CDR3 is CASSGLYNEQFF. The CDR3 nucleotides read TGTGCCAGCAGTGGCCTTTACAATGAGCAGTTCTTC. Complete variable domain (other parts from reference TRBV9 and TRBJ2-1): DSGVTQTPKHLITATGQRVTLRCSPRSGDLSVYWYQQSLDQGLQFLIQYYNGEERAKGNILERFSAQQFPDLHSELNLSSLELGDSALYFCASSGLYNEQFFGPGTRLTVL.

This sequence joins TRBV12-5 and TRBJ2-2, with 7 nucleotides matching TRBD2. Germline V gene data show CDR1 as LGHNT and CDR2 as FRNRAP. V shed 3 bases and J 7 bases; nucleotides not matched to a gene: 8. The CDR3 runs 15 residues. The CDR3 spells CASGLMRGNGGELFF. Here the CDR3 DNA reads TGTGCTAGTGGTTTAATGCGGGGGAACGGCGGGGAGCTGTTTTTT.

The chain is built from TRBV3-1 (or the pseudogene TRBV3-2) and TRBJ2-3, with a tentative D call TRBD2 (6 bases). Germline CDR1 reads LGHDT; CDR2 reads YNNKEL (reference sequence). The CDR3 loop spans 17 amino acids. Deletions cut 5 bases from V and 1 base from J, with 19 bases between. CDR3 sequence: CASSSWGGVRGTDTQYF. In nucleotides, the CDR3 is TGTGCCAGCAGCTCCTGGGGCGGGGTTCGGGGCACAGATACGCAGTATTTT.

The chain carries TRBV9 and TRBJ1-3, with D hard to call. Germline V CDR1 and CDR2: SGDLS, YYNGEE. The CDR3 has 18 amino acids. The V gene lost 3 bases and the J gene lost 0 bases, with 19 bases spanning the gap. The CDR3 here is CASSAYPSTPNSGNTIYF. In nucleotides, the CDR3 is TGTGCCAGCAGCGCCTACCCATCGACACCCAACTCTGGAAACACCATATATTTT.

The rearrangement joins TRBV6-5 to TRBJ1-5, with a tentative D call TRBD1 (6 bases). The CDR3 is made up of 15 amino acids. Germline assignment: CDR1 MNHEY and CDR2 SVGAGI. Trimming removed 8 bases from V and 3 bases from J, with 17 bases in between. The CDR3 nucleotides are TGTGCCAGCTCTCCAGGGGCGTTACCCAATCAGCCCCAGCATTTT. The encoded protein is CASSPGALPNQPQHF.

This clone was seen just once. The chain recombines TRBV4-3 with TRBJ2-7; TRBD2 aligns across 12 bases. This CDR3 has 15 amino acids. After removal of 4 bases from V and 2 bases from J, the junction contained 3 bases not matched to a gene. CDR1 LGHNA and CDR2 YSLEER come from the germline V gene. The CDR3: CASSRLAGDPYEQYF. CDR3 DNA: TGCGCCAGCAGCCGACTAGCGGGGGACCCCTACGAGCAGTACTTC.

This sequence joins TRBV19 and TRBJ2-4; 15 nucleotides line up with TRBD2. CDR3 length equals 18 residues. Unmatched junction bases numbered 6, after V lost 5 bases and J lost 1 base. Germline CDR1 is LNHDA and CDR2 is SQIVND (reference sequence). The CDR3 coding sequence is TGTGCCAGTAGTCCATGGACTAGCGGGGGGGCCGCCAAAAACATTCAGTACTTC. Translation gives CASSPWTSGGAAKNIQYF.

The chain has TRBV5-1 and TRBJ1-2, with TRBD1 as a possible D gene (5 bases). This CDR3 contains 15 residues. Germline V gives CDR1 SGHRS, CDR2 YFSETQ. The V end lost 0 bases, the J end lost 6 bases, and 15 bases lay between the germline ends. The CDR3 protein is CASSLGADSSDGYTF. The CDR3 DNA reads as TGCGCCAGCAGCTTGGGGGCTGACAGTTCTGATGGCTACACCTTC.

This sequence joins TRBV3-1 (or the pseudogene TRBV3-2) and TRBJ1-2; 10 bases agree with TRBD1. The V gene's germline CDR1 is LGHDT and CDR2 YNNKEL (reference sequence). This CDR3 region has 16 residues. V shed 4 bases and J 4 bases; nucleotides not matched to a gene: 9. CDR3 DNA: TGTGCCAGCAGCCTCCAAGGGGGGGACAGGGGCTATGGCTACACCTTC. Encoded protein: CASSLQGGDRGYGYTF.

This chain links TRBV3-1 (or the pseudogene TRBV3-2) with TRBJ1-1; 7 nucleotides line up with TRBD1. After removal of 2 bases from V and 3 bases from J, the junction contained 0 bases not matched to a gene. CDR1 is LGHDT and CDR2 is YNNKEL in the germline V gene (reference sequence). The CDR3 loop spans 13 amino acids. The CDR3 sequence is CASSQQGDTEAFF. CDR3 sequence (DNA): TGTGCCAGCAGCCAACAGGGGGACACTGAAGCTTTCTTT.

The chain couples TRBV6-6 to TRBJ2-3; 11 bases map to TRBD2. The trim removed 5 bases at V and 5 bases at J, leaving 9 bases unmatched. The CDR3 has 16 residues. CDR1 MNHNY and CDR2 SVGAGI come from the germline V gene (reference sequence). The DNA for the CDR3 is TGTGCCAGCAGTCCTAGGCTAGCGGGGGGCGGAGATACGCAGTATTTT. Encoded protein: CASSPRLAGGGDTQYF.